The entry below describes one TCR beta chain. TCR beta libraries carry UMIs added by 5'RACE template switching. TCRdb re-called the 5' RACE reads and catalogs CDR3 proteins one per entry, DNA excluded. This table lists a few hundred thousand distinct CDR3 sequences. This entry belongs to a study of T cells expressing NK-cell markers. This CDR3 has 15 amino acids. Germline CDR1 and CDR2: DFQATT and SNEGSKA (reference sequence). The sequencing input was blood T cells: a sorted CD56 or NKG2C T cell subset, CD4+ or CD8+ T cells, or bulk PBMC T cells (not recorded which). This TCR came from a man between 18 and 29 years old in good health. The chain carries TRBV20-1 and TRBJ1-5. This chain's CDR3 is CSARDLGPDNQPQHF.